A selection of T cell receptor beta chains follows, all from one sample in a study of Ad26.COV2.S vaccination and SARS-CoV-2 variants. Method: immunoSEQ multiplex PCR; TCRdb's copy keeps in-frame clones and lacks some. The repertoire holds about 390,000 clones, 80% to 90% seen once, with about 3.6% in the top ten. Sample: peripheral blood, taken in a trial of Ad26.COV2.S vaccine versus placebo. The source is a person aged 18 to 65 who received the Ad26.COV2.S COVID-19 vaccine or a placebo. The CDR3 runs from the conserved cysteine through the conserved F or W. Each record gives: D gene, V gene, J gene, clone size, CDR3 DNA, CDR3 protein. D genes are given only for firm matches. A clone size is listed for some rows: how often the clone was seen (once, few, many), or a class if it is expanded.

D: TRBD2; V: TRBV11-3; J: TRBJ2-3; size: .; DNA: TGTGCCAGCAGTCCGGGGGGGCCGGGCACAGATACGCAGTATTTT; CDR3: CASSPGGPGTDTQYF
D: TRBD1; V: TRBV2; J: TRBJ2-6; size: .; DNA: TGTGCCAGCAGTACAGGGGCTCCCTCTGGGGCCAACGTCCTGACTTTC; CDR3: CASSTGAPSGANVLTF
D: .; V: TRBV3-1/TRBV3-2; J: TRBJ2-7; size: once; DNA: TGTGCCAGCAGCCAAACACAGGCTTTCGAGCAGTACTTC; CDR3: CASSQTQAFEQYF
D: TRBD1; V: TRBV7-6; J: TRBJ1-2; size: few; DNA: TGTGCCAGCAGCCCTAAGACAGGGGGACATGTGTGGTACACCTTC; CDR3: CASSPKTGGHVWYTF
D: .; V: TRBV7-9; J: TRBJ2-3; size: few; DNA: TGTGCCAGCAGCTTATTGGTTTGGAACACAGATACGCAGTATTTT; CDR3: CASSLLVWNTDTQYF
D: .; V: TRBV3-1/TRBV3-2; J: TRBJ1-2; size: .; DNA: TGTGCCAGCAGCCAAGATTCCCAAAATTCCAGAGGCTACACCTTC; CDR3: CASSQDSQNSRGYTF
D: .; V: TRBV7-7; J: TRBJ1-6; size: .; DNA: TGTGCCAGCAGCGCCCGCGACAGGTTTCACTATAATTCACCCCTCCACTTT; CDR3: CASSARDRFHYNSPLHF
D: TRBD1; V: TRBV5-1; J: TRBJ2-7; size: .; DNA: TGCGCCAGCAGCTTCACAGGGGGCGGCTCCTACGAGCAGTACTTC; CDR3: CASSFTGGGSYEQYF
D: TRBD1; V: TRBV28; J: TRBJ1-1; size: .; DNA: TGTGCCAGCAGTTCCCCAGGGGGGGGCAGGGGCATGAACACTGAAGCTTTCTTT; CDR3: CASSSPGGGRGMNTEAFF
D: .; V: TRBV19; J: TRBJ2-4; size: .; DNA: TGTGCCAGTACCCAACCGGGGCTGAACATTCAGTACTTC; CDR3: CASTQPGLNIQYF
D: TRBD1; V: TRBV9; J: TRBJ1-2; size: .; DNA: TGTGCCAGCAGCGCACGGACAGGGACACCTAACTATGGCTACACCTTC; CDR3: CASSARTGTPNYGYTF
D: .; V: TRBV29-1; J: TRBJ1-2; size: .; DNA: TGCAGCGTTGAGAGAGGTACGGAGGAGGGCTATGGCTACACCTTC; CDR3: CSVERGTEEGYGYTF
D: .; V: TRBV3-1/TRBV3-2; J: TRBJ1-6; size: .; DNA: TGTGCCAGCAGCCAAGATCCAGGGAGCTCCTATAATTCACCCCTCCACTTT; CDR3: CASSQDPGSSYNSPLHF
D: TRBD2; V: TRBV5-4; J: TRBJ2-5; size: .; DNA: TGTGCCAGCAGCTTGGATCTCCTAGCGGTGAATTCTCAAGAGACCCAGTACTTC; CDR3: CASSLDLLAVNSQETQYF
D: TRBD1; V: TRBV19; J: TRBJ1-5; size: .; DNA: TGTGCCAGTAGGGATCGGGACAGGGACTCGGTTCAGCCCCAGCATTTT; CDR3: CASRDRDRDSVQPQHF
D: .; V: TRBV7-9; J: TRBJ2-5; size: .; DNA: TGTGCCAGCAGCTTCGCCGCAGGACAGAACCAAGAGACCCAGTACTTC; CDR3: CASSFAAGQNQETQYF
D: .; V: TRBV6-4; J: TRBJ1-2; size: .; DNA: TGTGCCAGCAGTGACTCTTATACTGAGGGTGACTATGGCTACACCTTC; CDR3: CASSDSYTEGDYGYTF
D: TRBD1; V: TRBV29-1; J: TRBJ2-7; size: .; DNA: TGCAGCGTTGCGAAGACAGGGGAGGTGGGAGAGCAGTACTTC; CDR3: CSVAKTGEVGEQYF
D: .; V: TRBV4-2; J: TRBJ2-2; size: .; DNA: TGTGCCAGCAGCCCCACTCCCGGGGACTTAAGGCGGGAGCTGTTTTTT; CDR3: CASSPTPGDLRRELFF
D: TRBD2; V: TRBV7-9; J: TRBJ2-5; size: .; DNA: TGTGCCAGCAGCTTACGGGGACTAGCGGGGGCAGAGACCCAGTACTTC; CDR3: CASSLRGLAGAETQYF
D: TRBD1; V: TRBV7-2; J: TRBJ1-4; size: .; DNA: TGTGCCAGCAGACTGACAGGGTTAGACGAAAAACTGTTTTTT; CDR3: CASRLTGLDEKLFF
D: .; V: TRBV11-2; J: TRBJ2-1; size: .; DNA: TGTGCCAGCAGCCTCGCGAGACTTACCTACAATGAGCAGTTCTTC; CDR3: CASSLARLTYNEQFF
D: .; V: TRBV3-1/TRBV3-2; J: TRBJ2-7; size: .; DNA: TGTGCCAGCAGCCAAGCGGCCGGAACCACCTACGAGCAGTACTTC; CDR3: CASSQAAGTTYEQYF
D: .; V: TRBV25-1; J: TRBJ1-1; size: .; DNA: TGTGCCAGCAGTGAGGGCGGGGGCGCTGAAGCTTTCTTT; CDR3: CASSEGGGAEAFF
D: .; V: TRBV2; J: TRBJ1-1; size: .; DNA: TGTGCCAGCGTGTCCGGGACACCGGCTTTCTTT; CDR3: CASVSGTPAFF
D: .; V: TRBV4-3; J: TRBJ1-2; size: .; DNA: TGCGCCAGCAGCCAGTCAGGGTCCTATGGCTACACCTTC; CDR3: CASSQSGSYGYTF
D: TRBD1; V: TRBV2; J: TRBJ1-2; size: .; DNA: TGTGCCAGCACAAGGACAGGGGATTATGGCTACACCTTC; CDR3: CASTRTGDYGYTF
D: .; V: TRBV7-9; J: TRBJ1-2; size: .; DNA: TGTGCCAGCAGCACAGGACCGCTCTATGGCTACACCTTC; CDR3: CASSTGPLYGYTF
D: .; V: TRBV5-1; J: TRBJ2-7; size: .; DNA: TGCGCCAGCAGCCCATCGGTCGAGACGGGTGGATCCTACGAGCAGTACTTC; CDR3: CASSPSVETGGSYEQYF
D: .; V: TRBV6-5; J: TRBJ1-4; size: .; DNA: TGTGCCAGCAGTTCCGGGACAATGGGGGAAAAACTGTTTTTT; CDR3: CASSSGTMGEKLFF
D: .; V: TRBV25-1; J: TRBJ1-2; size: .; DNA: TGTGCCAGGGTACGAGGGGGTTATGGCTACACCTTC; CDR3: CARVRGGYGYTF
D: .; V: TRBV5-1; J: TRBJ2-5; size: .; DNA: TGCGCCAGCAGCTTGGCCTCATACCTTGGGGGGGAGACCCAGTACTTC; CDR3: CASSLASYLGGETQYF
D: .; V: TRBV13; J: TRBJ1-3; size: .; DNA: TGTGCCAGCAGCTTAAACAGCTACTCTGGAAACACCATATATTTT; CDR3: CASSLNSYSGNTIYF
D: TRBD1; V: TRBV4-1; J: TRBJ1-1; size: .; DNA: TGCGCCAGCAGATGGGGGACAGGGGGCAACACTGAAGCTTTCTTT; CDR3: CASRWGTGGNTEAFF
D: TRBD1; V: TRBV2; J: TRBJ2-1; size: .; DNA: TGTGCCAGCAGAGAACAGGGGGCCTGGGGTGAGCAGTTCTTC; CDR3: CASREQGAWGEQFF
D: TRBD1; V: TRBV10-3; J: TRBJ1-3; size: .; DNA: TGTGCCATCAGTGAGGGAGTGGGGGACAGGTTCGACACCATATATTTT; CDR3: CAISEGVGDRFDTIYF
D: .; V: TRBV18; J: TRBJ2-7; size: .; DNA: TGTGCCAGCTCACCATCCGTGGGGACAATTTACGAGCAGTACTTC; CDR3: CASSPSVGTIYEQYF
D: TRBD2; V: TRBV27; J: TRBJ2-3; size: .; DNA: TGTGCCAGCAGTTCCGGGACTAGCGGGGGTGTTACGCAGTATTTT; CDR3: CASSSGTSGGVTQYF
D: .; V: TRBV6-5; J: TRBJ1-2; size: .; DNA: TGTGCCAGCAGTTATGGCCAGGGAAGAGGCTACACCTTC; CDR3: CASSYGQGRGYTF
D: .; V: TRBV4-1; J: TRBJ1-1; size: once; DNA: TGCGCCAGCAGCCAATTTGCGGGGCTGGATGAAGCTTTCTTT; CDR3: CASSQFAGLDEAFF
D: .; V: TRBV6-5; J: TRBJ1-4; size: .; DNA: TGTGCCAGCAGGGGACCGGCGGTGTTTAAACTGTTTTTT; CDR3: CASRGPAVFKLFF
D: .; V: TRBV27; J: TRBJ1-2; size: .; DNA: TGTGCCAGCAGTTTCGGGGGTGGGTTTGGCTACACCTTC; CDR3: CASSFGGGFGYTF